Shown below are 21 T cell receptor beta chains from a single sample sequenced in a study of T cells after somatic rescue of genetic block. The data were produced by immunoSEQ multiplex PCR, yet TCRdb's version contains in-frame clones alone and is incomplete. In the table there are more than 10,000 clones, 78% of which are singletons. Material for sequencing was peripheral blood mononuclear cells (PBMCs). The receptor set was obtained from a boy younger than 18.

The chain employs TRBV6-5 and TRBJ1-2; 9 bases map to TRBD1. Germline lookup yields CDR1 MNHEY and CDR2 SVGAGI. V lost 6 bases and J lost 14; bases outside the gene matches: 13. The CDR3 length is 13 residues. CDR3 sequence reads: CASSRGQGSSTTF. The CDR3 DNA reads as TGTGCCAGCAGCCGGGGACAGGGCTCCTCGACTACCTTC.

V and J are TRBV11-3 and TRBJ2-1; 7 bases agree with TRBD2. Germline CDR1 SGHNT, CDR2 YENEEA. The ends lost 0 bases at V and 6 bases at J; junction bases unmatched: 5. There are 15 residues in the CDR3. DNA for the CDR3: TGTGCCAGCAGCTTAGAATCAGGCGGGGGCAATGAGCAGTTCTTC. This codes for CASSLESGGGNEQFF. Using reference TRBV11-3 and TRBJ2-1 for the parts outside the CDR3, the full variable domain is EAGVVQSPRYKIIEKKQPVAFWCNPISGHNTLYWYLQNLGQGPELLIRYENEEAVDDSQLPKDRFSAERLKGVDSTLKIQPAELGDSAVYLCASSLESGGGNEQFFGPGTRLTVL.

CDR3 nucleotide sequence: TGTGCCAGTAGCATAAGTAGACAGGGCTACTATGGCTACACCTTC. Its protein is CASSISRQGYYGYTF. V is TRBV19 and J is TRBJ1-2; TRBD1 aligns across 7 bases. V shed 6 bases and J 3 bases; nucleotides not matched to a gene: 10. Per the germline V gene, CDR1 is LNHDA and CDR2 is SQIVND (reference sequence). The CDR3 consists of 15 residues.

The genes are TRBV5-8 and TRBJ2-5; D gene unclear. The CDR3 is made up of 14 amino acids. From germline, CDR1 is SGHTS and CDR2 YDEGEE. The V and J ends lost 2 bases and 1 base respectively, with 9 bases between them. In DNA form, the CDR3 reads TGTGCCAGCAGCTTTGGTGTGGCCCAAGAGACCCAGTACTTC. Protein sequence: CASSFGVAQETQYF.

The V call is TRBV4-2, the J call TRBJ2-5, with 9 bases fitting TRBD2. The length of the CDR3 is 16 residues. Germline V gives CDR1 LGHNA, CDR2 YNFKEQ. The junction had 8 bases not matched to a gene; V was cut back by 1 base and J by 5 bases. The CDR3 sequence is CASSQVAGGGLETQYF. The CDR3 coding sequence is TGTGCCAGCAGCCAAGTTGCGGGGGGGGGCCTGGAGACCCAGTACTTC.

Only a few counts were recorded for this clone. V usage is TRBV28 and J usage is TRBJ2-3; D possibly corresponds to TRBD1 (6 bases). There are 12 residues in the CDR3. V lost 4 bases, J lost 10 bases, and 12 bases lay in between. CDR1 and CDR2 (germline): MDHEN, SYDVKM. The CDR3 region has the DNA TGTGCCAGCAGTTACAGGGTAGGCTCGCAGTATTTT. It codes for CASSYRVGSQYF.

There are a few counts of this clone. The chain recombines TRBV10-1 with TRBJ2-2; TRBD1 is a possible D gene (5 bases). Germline CDR1 and CDR2: WNHNN and SYGVQD (reference sequence). V lost 5 bases, J lost 7 bases, and 11 bases lay in between. CDR3 length equals 13 residues. The CDR3 DNA reads TGCGCCAGCAGTAGCTGGGGCGGCGGGGAGCTGTTTTTT. As protein: CASSSWGGGELFF.

The V gene is TRBV7-8, the J gene TRBJ2-5; 7 positions match TRBD2. V shed 3 bases and J 1 base; nucleotides not matched to a gene: 8. CDR1 is SGHVS and CDR2 is FQNEAQ in the germline V gene. The CDR3 contains 16 residues. CDR3 in amino acids: CASSFRLGGTQETQYF. In DNA, the CDR3 is TGTGCCAGCAGCTTCCGCCTGGGAGGGACCCAAGAGACCCAGTACTTC.

The chain carries TRBV4-1 and TRBJ2-1; a possible D gene is TRBD2 (9 bases). V was shortened by 3 bases and J by 6 bases, with 24 bases between the two germline ends. This CDR3 contains 18 residues. Germline loops: CDR1 MGHRA, CDR2 YSYEKL. The CDR3 nucleotides are TGCGCCAGCAGCCAGACAGGGGTTTTAGCGGGAGCGGGCAATGAGCAGTTCTTC. Amino acids: CASSQTGVLAGAGNEQFF.

The chain carries TRBV6-6 and TRBJ2-7; 7 positions match TRBD1. With 5 bases clipped from V and 3 bases from J, the junction kept 4 bases outside the gene matches. CDR3 length: 13 residues. Germline V gene data show CDR1 as MNHNY and CDR2 as SVGAGI (reference sequence). The DNA of the CDR3 is TGTGCCAGCAGTCGGGACAGAAGCTACGAGCAGTACTTC. Translation: CASSRDRSYEQYF.

V gene TRBV9 combines with J gene TRBJ2-1; D gene ambiguous. Trimming left V 0 bases short and J 2 bases short, with 6 bases between. Germline V lookup: CDR1 SGDLS, CDR2 YYNGEE. The CDR3 contains 14 residues. The CDR3: CASSVGTAYNEQFF. The CDR3 bases are TGTGCCAGCAGCGTAGGCACAGCCTACAATGAGCAGTTCTTC.

The V and J genes are TRBV25-1 and TRBJ1-2; TRBD1 aligns across 9 bases. J gave up 5 bases and V 9 bases, and 7 bases lay outside the gene matches. CDR3 length: 13 amino acids. Germline V lookup: CDR1 MGHDK, CDR2 SYGVNS. The chain's CDR3 is CASGPGTGYGYTF. The CDR3 DNA reads TGTGCCAGTGGACCCGGGACAGGGTATGGCTACACCTTC.

This clone showed up just a few times. The chain carries TRBV6-1 and TRBJ2-7; 8 bases line up with TRBD1. This CDR3 comprises 15 residues. V dropped 2 bases and J dropped 4; count of bases not matched to a gene: 7. CDR1 MNHNS and CDR2 SASEGT come from the germline V gene. This CDR3 reads CASSEFPGGGYEQYF. CDR3 in DNA: TGTGCCAGCAGTGAATTCCCAGGGGGCGGGTACGAGCAGTACTTC.

This clone came up once. The genes are TRBV28 and TRBJ2-5; 12 bases map to TRBD2. CDR3 length: 15 amino acids. Germline CDR1 is MDHEN and CDR2 is SYDVKM. The V and J ends lost 3 bases and 6 bases, in that order; junction bases with no gene match: 5. The CDR3 spells CASSFLAGGRKTQYF. The CDR3 DNA sequence: TGTGCCAGCAGTTTTCTAGCGGGGGGGCGAAAGACCCAGTACTTC.

The chain recombines TRBV7-9 with TRBJ2-7, with no clear D. Germline CDR1 SEHNR, CDR2 FQNEAQ (reference sequence). The CDR3 extends over 14 amino acids. The V end lost 1 base, the J end lost 5 bases, and 12 bases lay between the germline ends. DNA of the CDR3: TGTGCCAGCAGCTTAGGGAATCGATATGACGAGCAGTACTTC. It encodes CASSLGNRYDEQYF.

J is TRBJ1-1 and V is TRBV28; 8 bases agree with TRBD1. Germline-derived CDR1 and CDR2 are MDHEN and SYDVKM. The CDR3 runs to 13 residues. J gave up 5 bases and V 2 bases, and 1 base lay outside the gene matches. CDR3 DNA sequence: TGTGCCAGCAGTTTAGGGACAGGAACTGAAGCTTTCTTT. Protein sequence: CASSLGTGTEAFF.

V and J are TRBV12-5 and TRBJ1-3; 9 bases line up with TRBD1. J was trimmed by 2 bases and V by 3 bases; bases with no gene match: 2. Germline V gene sequence: CDR1 LGHNT, CDR2 FRNRAP. The CDR3 extends over 15 amino acids. This CDR3 reads CASGFGTGTGNTIYF. CDR3 DNA sequence: TGTGCTAGTGGTTTTGGGACAGGGACTGGAAACACCATATATTTT. The full variable domain, rest sourced from reference TRBV12-5 and TRBJ1-3, is DARVTQTPRHKVTEMGQEVTMRCQPILGHNTVFWYRQTMMQGLELLAYFRNRAPLDDSGMPKDRFSAEMPDATLATLKIQPSEPRDSAVYFCASGFGTGTGNTIYFGEGSWLTVV.

The chain combines TRBV15 with TRBJ2-1; D is ambiguous. The germline V gene encodes CDR1 LNHNV and CDR2 YYDKDF (reference sequence). The CDR3 loop spans 17 amino acids. V lost 0 bases, J lost 12 bases, and 24 bases lay in between. DNA for the CDR3: TGTGCCACCAGCAGAGATCTGGGTTCAGCGACAATTCGAGGGCAGTTCTTC. Translating it yields CATSRDLGSATIRGQFF.

V is TRBV11-2 and J is TRBJ1-6; D perhaps matches TRBD1 (5 bases). V lost 1 base, J lost 7 bases, and 8 bases lay in between. The length of the CDR3 is 14 residues. CDR1 is SGHAT and CDR2 is FQNNGV in the germline V gene. In DNA form, the CDR3 reads TGTGCCAGCAGCTTAGGGGGCGGCAATTCACCCCTCCACTTT. Its translation: CASSLGGGNSPLHF.

The chain carries TRBV9 and TRBJ1-2; D is unclear. Looked up from germline, CDR1 is SGDLS and CDR2 is YYNGEE. The CDR3 length is 14 residues. V shed 3 bases and J shed 3 bases, with 12 bases lying between them. The CDR3 spells CASSAGERDYGYTF. For the CDR3, the DNA is TGTGCCAGCAGCGCTGGAGAGCGGGACTATGGCTACACCTTC.

The J gene is TRBJ1-1, the V gene TRBV11-2; 7 bases are shared with TRBD1. V was clipped by 5 bases and J by 4 bases; unmatched bases: 13. The CDR3 spans 16 residues. Germline V gives CDR1 SGHAT, CDR2 FQNNGV. The CDR3 sequence: CASSQGLFPGGTEAFF. Here the CDR3 DNA reads TGTGCCAGCAGCCAAGGACTCTTCCCAGGGGGCACTGAAGCTTTCTTT. The full variable domain, with the rest looked up from reference TRBV11-2 and TRBJ1-1, is EAGVAQSPRYKIIEKRQSVAFWCNPISGHATLYWYQQILGQGPKLLIQFQNNGVVDDSQLPKDRFSAERLKGVDSTLKIQPAKLEDSAVYLCASSQGLFPGGTEAFFGQGTRLTVV.